The 9 T cell receptor beta chains presented below share a single source sample, sequenced in a study of shared clonotypes between healthy human individuals. Libraries were prepared by immunoSEQ multiplex PCR; TCRdb keeps only in-frame clonotypes and omits some of them. Of 2 million or so clones in the sample, 90% to 95% were seen once. Input material: naive CD4+ T cells sorted from blood. Subset: CD45RA+ positively selected. All receptors derive from a man aged 18 to 29 in good health.

The V gene is TRBV6-5, the J gene TRBJ2-1; the match to TRBD2 covers 10 bases. J was trimmed by 9 bases and V by 6 bases; bases with no gene match: 5. Germline assignment: CDR1 MNHEY and CDR2 SVGAGI. This CDR3 spans 13 amino acids. This CDR3 reads CASRRTSGSEQFF. DNA for the CDR3: TGTGCCAGCAGGAGGACTAGCGGTAGTGAGCAGTTCTTC.

V is TRBV7-9 and J is TRBJ2-1; perhaps TRBD1 as D (6 bases). V lost 1 base and J lost 8, with 15 bases in between. This CDR3 is 15 amino acids long. Germline V gives CDR1 SEHNR, CDR2 FQNEAQ (reference sequence). CDR3 region: CASSLGQALRDEQFF. The CDR3 DNA follows: TGTGCCAGCAGCTTAGGACAGGCCCTAAGGGATGAGCAGTTCTTC.

The rearrangement links TRBV21-1 to TRBJ2-7; TRBD1 reflects the table's D call only, with no check against the DNA. TRBV21-1 constitutes a pseudogene. CDR3 size: 14 residues. For the CDR3, the DNA is TGTGAAGCAAGTTTCCGGACAACCCCCTACGAGCAGTACTTC. This translates into CEASFRTTPYEQYF.

This clone was recorded only once. This chain uses TRBV9 with TRBJ2-1; 7 bases line up with TRBD2. CDR3 size: 14 residues. Per germline, CDR1 SGDLS and CDR2 YYNGEE. J lost 6 bases, V lost 0 bases, and 3 bases had no gene match. CDR3 bases: TGTGCCAGCAGCGTAGTGTGGACTAGCAATGAGCAGTTCTTC. It translates to CASSVVWTSNEQFF.

V and J are TRBV11-2 and TRBJ1-4; 9 nucleotides line up with TRBD1. The germline gives CDR1 SGHAT, CDR2 FQNNGV. The CDR3 consists of 14 residues. The junction had 3 bases not matched to a gene; V was cut back by 2 bases and J by 8 bases. The DNA for the CDR3 is TGTGCCAGCAGCTTACTCGGGACAGGGGAAAAACTGTTTTTT. Protein sequence: CASSLLGTGEKLFF.

The chain carries TRBV29-1 and TRBJ1-1; maybe TRBD1 (5 bases). V lost 4 bases, J lost 3 bases, and 15 bases lay in between. This CDR3 region has 14 residues. Germline V gene sequence: CDR1 SQVTM, CDR2 ANQGSEA. The CDR3: CSVGGGLWDTEAFF. CDR3 coding DNA: TGCAGCGTTGGGGGGGGACTATGGGACACTGAAGCTTTCTTT. The full variable domain, its missing parts supplied by reference TRBV29-1 and TRBJ1-1, is SAVISQKPSRDICQRGTSLTIQCQVDSQVTMMFWYRQQPGQSLTLIATANQGSEATYESGFVIDKFPISRPNLTFSTLTVSNMSPEDSSIYLCSVGGGLWDTEAFFGQGTRLTVV.

V usage is TRBV9 and J usage is TRBJ2-2; D might be TRBD2 (6 bases). The germline CDR1 and CDR2 sequences are SGDLS and YYNGEE. The length of the CDR3 is 15 residues. Between the trimmed V and J ends, which lost 3 bases and 6 bases, there was a span of 15 bases. CDR3 in DNA: TGTGCCAGCAGCGACCGACTAGATCTGGCCGGGGAGCTGTTTTTT. It specifies CASSDRLDLAGELFF.

V usage is TRBV18 and J usage is TRBJ2-3, with 8 bases fitting TRBD2. The CDR3 is 18 amino acids. J gave up 0 bases and V 3 bases, and 11 bases lay outside the gene matches. Germline-derived CDR1 and CDR2 are KGHSH and LQKENI. The chain's CDR3 is CASSPEIAASGSTDTQYF. CDR3 bases: TGTGCCAGCTCACCCGAGATAGCGGCTAGCGGGAGCACAGATACGCAGTATTTT.

The chain joins TRBV11-1 to TRBJ1-2; D remains unclear. This CDR3 is built from 13 residues. The germline gives CDR1 SGHAT, CDR2 FQDESV (reference sequence). V was trimmed by 5 bases and J by 9 bases, leaving 16 bases between them. The CDR3 nucleotides read TGTGCCAGCAGCCTTGAGGAAAGGAGCCGCTACACCTTC. Translated, it gives CASSLEERSRYTF.